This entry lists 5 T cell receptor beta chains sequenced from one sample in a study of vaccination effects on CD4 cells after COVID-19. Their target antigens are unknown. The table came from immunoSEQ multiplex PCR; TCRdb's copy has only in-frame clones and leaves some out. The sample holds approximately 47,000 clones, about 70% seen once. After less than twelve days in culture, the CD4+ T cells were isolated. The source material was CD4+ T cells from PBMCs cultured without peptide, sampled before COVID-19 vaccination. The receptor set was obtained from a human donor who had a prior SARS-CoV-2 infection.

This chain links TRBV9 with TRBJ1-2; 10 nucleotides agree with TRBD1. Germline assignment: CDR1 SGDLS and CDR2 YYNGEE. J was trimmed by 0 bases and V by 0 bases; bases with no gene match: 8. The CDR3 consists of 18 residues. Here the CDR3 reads CASSVAERDRGTNYGYTF. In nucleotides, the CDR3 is TGTGCCAGCAGCGTAGCTGAGAGGGACAGGGGAACTAACTATGGCTACACCTTC.

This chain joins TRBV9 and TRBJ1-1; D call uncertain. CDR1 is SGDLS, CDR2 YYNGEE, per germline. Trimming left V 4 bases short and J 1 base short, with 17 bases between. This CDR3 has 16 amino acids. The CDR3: CASSSLGEGANTEAFF. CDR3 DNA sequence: TGTGCCAGCAGCTCCCTCGGCGAGGGAGCGAACACTGAAGCTTTCTTT.

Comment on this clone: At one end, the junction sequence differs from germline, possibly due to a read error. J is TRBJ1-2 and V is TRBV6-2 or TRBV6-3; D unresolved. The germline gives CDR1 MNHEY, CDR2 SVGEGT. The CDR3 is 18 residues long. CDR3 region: CASSHSKTRVGRIYGYTF. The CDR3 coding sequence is TGTGCCAGCAGTCACTCGAAAACTCGGGTGGGCAGGATCTATGGCTACACCTTC.

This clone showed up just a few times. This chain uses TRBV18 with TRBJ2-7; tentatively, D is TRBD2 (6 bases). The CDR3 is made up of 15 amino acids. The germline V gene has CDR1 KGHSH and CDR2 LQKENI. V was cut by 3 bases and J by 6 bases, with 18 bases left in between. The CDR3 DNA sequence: TGTGCCAGCTCACCGGTCGGGTGGGAGGCCGGCGAGCAGTACTTC. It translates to CASSPVGWEAGEQYF.

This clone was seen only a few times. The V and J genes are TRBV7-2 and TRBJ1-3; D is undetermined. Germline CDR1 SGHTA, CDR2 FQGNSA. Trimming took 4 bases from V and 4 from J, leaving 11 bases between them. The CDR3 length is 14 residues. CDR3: CASSYSGPGNTIYF. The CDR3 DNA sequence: TGTGCCAGCAGCTACTCCGGTCCCGGAAACACCATATATTTT.